The 7 T cell receptor beta chains reported below all come from one sample, sequenced in a study of OX40 agonist ivuxolimab in advanced cancers. Sequencing used immunoSEQ multiplex PCR; TCRdb keeps in-frame clones, though not all of them. Of 81,000 or so clones in the sample, roughly 91% are singletons; the top ten hold around 0.5%. The starting material was CD4+ or CD8+ T cells sorted from blood, obtained in a trial of the OX40 agonist ivuxolimab. The receptor set was obtained from an adult with an advanced solid tumor such as melanoma, head and neck, liver or kidney cancer.

The chain recombines TRBV15 with TRBJ2-5; 7 bases align to TRBD1. The germline V gene has CDR1 LNHNV and CDR2 YYDKDF (reference sequence). The V segment lost 4 bases and the J segment 1 base; nucleotides outside the gene matches: 9. The CDR3 is 16 amino acids. CDR3 coding DNA: TGTGCCACCAGCACAAATGACCGGGACAGCCAAGAGACCCAGTACTTC. This encodes CATSTNDRDSQETQYF. Full variable domain (remainder filled in from reference TRBV15 and TRBJ2-5): DAMVIQNPRYQVTQFGKPVTLSCSQTLNHNVMYWYQQKSSQAPKLLFHYYDKDFNNEADTPDNFQSRRPNTSFCFLDIRSPGLGDTAMYLCATSTNDRDSQETQYFGPGTRLLVL.

The CDR3 here is CASSQDGASGGADTQYF. The CDR3 DNA sequence: TGCGCCAGCAGCCAAGATGGGGCTAGCGGGGGGGCAGATACGCAGTATTTT. The genes are TRBV4-3 and TRBJ2-3; 12 nucleotides align to TRBD2. This CDR3 has 17 residues. Germline trimming cut 0 bases from V and 4 bases from J; bases unmatched to any gene: 5. Germline CDR1 is LGHNA and CDR2 is YSLEER.

The chain uses TRBV7-9 and TRBJ2-5; D is uncertain. In germline, CDR1 is SEHNR, CDR2 FQNEAQ (reference sequence). This CDR3 has 14 amino acids. Trimming took 4 bases from V and 5 from J, leaving 14 bases between them. In DNA, the CDR3 is TGTGCCAGCAGCTCATACGGGCGCTCGGAGACCCAGTACTTC. It is translated as CASSSYGRSETQYF.

CDR3 DNA: TGTGCCAGCAGTGATCAAGGGCTTTATGGCTACACCTTC. Protein: CASSDQGLYGYTF. The chain joins TRBV25-1 to TRBJ1-2; no clear D gene. The CDR3 loop spans 13 amino acids. With 3 bases removed from V and 5 bases from J, the gap between germline ends came to 10 bases. Per germline, CDR1 MGHDK and CDR2 SYGVNS.

This chain joins TRBV10-2 and TRBJ1-5; D is undetermined. With 10 bases removed from V and 6 bases from J, the gap between germline ends came to 16 bases. CDR1 WSHSY and CDR2 SAAADI come from the germline V gene. The CDR3 length is 13 residues. CDR3 region: CAIGKRVGQPQHF. CDR3 in DNA: TGCGCCATCGGCAAGCGGGTGGGTCAGCCCCAGCATTTT.

The chain employs TRBV15 and TRBJ1-5, with D perhaps TRBD1 (5 bases). There are 13 residues in the CDR3. Germline loops: CDR1 LNHNV, CDR2 YYDKDF (reference sequence). Trimming pared 8 bases from V and 6 bases from J, leaving 14 bases between. CDR3 loop: CATREPGTQPQHF. The CDR3 region has the DNA TGTGCCACCCGCGAGCCAGGGACTCAGCCCCAGCATTTT. The full variable domain, with the rest looked up from reference TRBV15 and TRBJ1-5, is DAMVIQNPRYQVTQFGKPVTLSCSQTLNHNVMYWYQQKSSQAPKLLFHYYDKDFNNEADTPDNFQSRRPNTSFCFLDIRSPGLGDTAMYLCATREPGTQPQHFGDGTRLSIL.

The gene calls are TRBV6-5 and TRBJ2-1, with D perhaps TRBD2 (6 bases). The CDR3 covers 15 residues. V gave up 5 bases and J gave up 3 bases, with 14 bases separating them. CDR1 MNHEY and CDR2 SVGAGI come from the germline V gene. The CDR3 is CASSTQWGDYNEQFF. The CDR3, as DNA: TGTGCCAGCAGTACCCAGTGGGGGGACTACAATGAGCAGTTCTTC.